A single sample is the source of the 25 T cell receptor beta chains below, sequenced in a study of blood T cell repertoires in COVID-19. Clones were read by immunoSEQ multiplex PCR, and TCRdb kept only the in-frame ones, dropping some. The table lists 80,000 to 100,000 clones, about 86% of them singletons, with around 2.2% in the top ten. Sequencing was done on a sample of peripheral blood. All receptors come from a man aged 50 to 59 with COVID-19, enrolled during active disease.

V is TRBV28 and J is TRBJ1-3; the D gene is possibly TRBD1 (6 bases). The CDR3 covers 14 residues. Between the trimmed V and J ends, which lost 5 bases and 1 base, there was a span of 9 bases. The germline CDR1 and CDR2 sequences are MDHEN and SYDVKM. The CDR3, as DNA: TGTGCCAGCAGTAAAACAGGGTCTGGAAACACCATATATTTT. This sequence encodes CASSKTGSGNTIYF.

The V call is TRBV6-2 or TRBV6-3, the J call TRBJ2-7; D is unclear. Germline CDR1 MNHEY, CDR2 SVGEGT. Trimming removed 6 bases from V and 4 bases from J, with 10 bases in between. CDR3 length equals 12 residues. CDR3 nucleotide sequence: TGTGCCAGCAGCCCCCCGGGTTACGAGCAGTACTTC. This codes for CASSPPGYEQYF.

This sequence joins TRBV23-1 and TRBJ1-2, with a possible D match to TRBD1 (5 bases). TRBV23-1 is designated an ORF whose function remains uncertain. CDR3 length equals 17 residues. V was cut by 4 bases and J by 2 bases, with 20 bases left in between. The CDR3 loop is CASSPSPQGKINYGYTF. CDR3 bases: TGCGCCAGCAGTCCATCCCCCCAGGGCAAAATCAACTATGGCTACACCTTC.

The J gene is TRBJ1-2, the V gene TRBV3-1 (or the pseudogene TRBV3-2); weak D call: TRBD1 (5 bases). The V end lost 0 bases, the J end lost 4 bases, and 12 bases lay between the germline ends. The CDR3 is 15 amino acids. Germline V lookup: CDR1 LGHDT, CDR2 YNNKEL (reference sequence). CDR3 amino acids: CASSQDATASYGYTF. The CDR3 DNA is TGTGCCAGCAGCCAAGATGCGACAGCTAGCTATGGCTACACCTTC.

As regards this clone: At one of its ends the junction is not consistent with the germline gene, which may arise from a read error. V and J are TRBV6-2 or TRBV6-3 and TRBJ2-1; TRBD2 agrees at 12 bases. CDR1 MNHEY and CDR2 SVGEGT come from the germline V gene. CDR3 length: 14 amino acids. CDR3 region: CASSSRLAGESSLF. In nucleotides, the CDR3 is TGTGCCAGCAGTTCTCGACTAGCGGGGGAGTCCTCGCTCTTC.

The chain's CDR3 is CASSLREGNTIYF. CDR3 nucleotide sequence: TGTGCCAGCAGTTTACGAGAGGGTAACACCATATATTTT. V and J are TRBV27 and TRBJ1-3; D is ambiguous. The CDR3 has 13 amino acids. The germline CDR1 and CDR2 sequences are MNHEY and SMNVEV (reference sequence). The ends were cut back, 2 bases at V and 7 bases at J, with 9 bases in the middle.

This clone was observed a single time. This chain connects TRBV19 to TRBJ1-6, with 8 bases lining up with TRBD1. This CDR3 spans 14 amino acids. The V gene end was trimmed by 7 bases and the J gene end by 6 bases; junction bases not matched to a gene: 5. Per the germline V gene, CDR1 is LNHDA and CDR2 is SQIVND (reference sequence). The chain's CDR3 is CASNYGQGNSPLHF. CDR3 nucleotide sequence: TGTGCCAGTAACTACGGACAGGGTAATTCACCCCTCCACTTT.

This rearrangement joins TRBV27 to TRBJ1-1, with 7 bases identical to TRBD1. Germline lookup yields CDR1 MNHEY and CDR2 SMNVEV (reference sequence). V was clipped by 0 bases and J by 8 bases; unmatched bases: 3. The CDR3 has 13 amino acids. The CDR3 DNA reads TGTGCCAGCAGTTTATCGGGACAGAAAGAAGCTTTCTTT. Encoded protein: CASSLSGQKEAFF.

This clone has a single count. The rearrangement links TRBV7-8 to TRBJ1-5, with TRBD1 as a possible D gene (6 bases). The CDR3 covers 14 residues. Germline CDR1 and CDR2: SGHVS and FQNEAQ. V lost 4 bases and J lost 1, with 8 bases in between. The CDR3 region has the DNA TGTGCCAGCAGCTCTGGACAGAGCAATCAGCCCCAGCATTTT. Translation: CASSSGQSNQPQHF. Combining the CDR3 with reference TRBV7-8 and TRBJ1-5 gives the whole variable domain GAGVSQSPRYKVAKRGQDVALRCDPISGHVSLFWYQQALGQGPEFLTYFQNEAQLDKSGLPSDRFFAERPEGSVSTLKIQRTQQEDSAVYLCASSSGQSNQPQHFGDGTRLSIL.

This clone appeared once. This chain connects TRBV2 to TRBJ1-1; maybe TRBD1 (6 bases). Germline-derived CDR1 and CDR2 are SNHLY and FYNNEI. The CDR3 consists of 13 residues. V shed 4 bases and J shed 8 bases, with 14 bases lying between them. The CDR3 protein is CASSGLAGEEAFF. In DNA form, the CDR3 reads TGTGCCAGCAGTGGTCTCGCAGGGGAAGAAGCTTTCTTT.

The chain recombines TRBV5-4 with TRBJ1-2; perhaps TRBD1 as D (6 bases). Germline-derived CDR1 and CDR2 are SGHNT and YYREEE (reference sequence). The V gene lost 0 bases and the J gene lost 4 bases, with 13 bases spanning the gap. The CDR3 sequence is 15 residues long. CDR3 DNA: TGTGCCAGCAGCTTGGGGATTCAGGGGACCTATGGCTACACCTTC. Amino acid sequence: CASSLGIQGTYGYTF.

CDR3 in DNA: TGTGCCAGAAGCTTGGTGGGGGCCGACTATGGCTACACCTTC. As protein: CARSLVGADYGYTF. The chain has TRBV5-3 and TRBJ1-2, with D perhaps TRBD1 (6 bases). Being an ORF, TRBV5-3 has a function that is uncertain. The V end lost 0 bases, the J end lost 3 bases, and 9 bases lay between the germline ends. The CDR3 covers 14 residues.

This clone has a handful of counts. The CDR3 sequence is CAWSVRGSGGAHEQYF. CDR3 in DNA: TGTGCCTGGAGTGTACGAGGTAGCGGGGGGGCCCACGAGCAGTACTTC. V is TRBV30 and J is TRBJ2-7; 11 positions match TRBD2. After removal of 0 bases from V and 5 bases from J, the junction contained 9 bases not matched to a gene. Germline V gene sequence: CDR1 GTSNPN, CDR2 SVGIG (reference sequence). The CDR3 is 16 amino acids.

The chain recombines TRBV2 with TRBJ1-2; the match to TRBD1 covers 11 bases. J was trimmed by 1 base and V by 6 bases; bases with no gene match: 7. Germline CDR1 reads SNHLY; CDR2 reads FYNNEI. The CDR3 totals 16 residues. The DNA for the CDR3 is TGTGCCAGCAGAACCGGGACAGGGGGTGTTAACTATGGCTACACCTTC. Residues: CASRTGTGGVNYGYTF.

This clone appeared once. J is TRBJ1-2 and V is TRBV6-4; D unresolved. V shed 8 bases and J shed 4 bases, with 17 bases lying between them. Germline-derived CDR1 and CDR2 are MRHNA and SNTAGT. The CDR3 length is 14 residues. The CDR3 DNA sequence: TGTGCCAGCCCACGAGGGCCGGGGTGCTATGGCTACACCTTC. Its translation: CASPRGPGCYGYTF.

V usage is TRBV15 and J usage is TRBJ2-2; D is unclear. The CDR3 has 14 residues. The germline V gene has CDR1 LNHNV and CDR2 YYDKDF (reference sequence). Trimming took 1 base from V and 1 from J, leaving 4 bases between them. CDR3 region: CATSRAGNTGELFF. CDR3 nucleotides: TGTGCCACCAGCAGAGCGGGGAACACCGGGGAGCTGTTTTTT.

The chain links TRBV6-1 to TRBJ1-2; D might be TRBD1 (6 bases). Germline CDR1 and CDR2: MNHNS and SASEGT. The CDR3 totals 15 residues. The V gene lost 2 bases and the J gene lost 6 bases, with 16 bases spanning the gap. The CDR3 nucleotides read TGTGCCAGCAGTGAATCCACAGGAAACAGGGATGGCTACACCTTC. It codes for CASSESTGNRDGYTF.

The V call is TRBV6-5, the J call TRBJ2-5; TRBD2 aligns across 8 bases. The ends lost 5 bases at V and 7 bases at J; junction bases unmatched: 6. The CDR3 extends over 13 amino acids. The V gene's germline CDR1 is MNHEY and CDR2 SVGAGI. The CDR3 sequence: CASSPGTRGTQYF. Here the CDR3 DNA reads TGTGCCAGCAGTCCCGGGACTAGAGGGACCCAGTACTTC.

The gene calls are TRBV6-6 and TRBJ1-1; 8 nucleotides align to TRBD1. J gave up 0 bases and V 7 bases, and 4 bases lay outside the gene matches. CDR1 MNHNY and CDR2 SVGAGI come from the germline V gene (reference sequence). This CDR3 comprises 14 residues. Here the CDR3 reads CASTRTGMNTEAFF. The CDR3 region has the DNA TGTGCCAGCACCCGGACAGGGATGAACACTGAAGCTTTCTTT.

The rearrangement uses TRBV14 and TRBJ2-7; 11 bases agree with TRBD1. The V and J ends lost 4 bases and 7 bases, in that order; junction bases with no gene match: 9. The germline CDR1 and CDR2 sequences are SGHDN and FVKESK. This CDR3 comprises 15 residues. CDR3 bases: TGTGCCAGCAGCCCACAGGGACAGGGGGTAAGAGAGCAGTACTTC. It specifies CASSPQGQGVREQYF.

This chain joins TRBV6-5 and TRBJ2-7; D might be TRBD1 (5 bases). The V gene lost 6 bases and the J gene lost 3 bases, with 15 bases spanning the gap. The CDR3 has 14 residues. In germline, CDR1 is MNHEY, CDR2 SVGAGI. For the CDR3, the DNA is TGTGCCAGCAGGCCCAGGGCAGGTTTCTACGAGCAGTACTTC. Encoded protein: CASRPRAGFYEQYF.

The chain joins TRBV30 to TRBJ1-1, with unresolved D. The CDR3 runs 14 residues. Per germline, CDR1 GTSNPN and CDR2 SVGIG (reference sequence). V shed 3 bases and J shed 0 bases, with 11 bases lying between them. DNA of the CDR3: TGTGCCTGGAGCCGGGAGTTCCTGAACACTGAAGCTTTCTTT. It specifies CAWSREFLNTEAFF.

The chain has TRBV7-2 and TRBJ2-7; D might be TRBD2 (5 bases). The CDR3 length is 14 residues. V lost 2 bases and J 2 bases, leaving 10 bases between the germline ends. The V gene's germline CDR1 is SGHTA and CDR2 FQGNSA. Written as DNA, the CDR3 is TGTGCCAGCAGCTTATCCTCGGGAACCTACGAGCAGTACTTC. This codes for CASSLSSGTYEQYF. Based on the CDR3 plus reference TRBV7-2 and TRBJ2-7, the full variable domain is GAGVSQSPSNKVTEKGKDVELRCDPISGHTALYWYRQSLGQGLEFLIYFQGNSAPDKSGLPSDRFSAERTGGSVSTLTIQRTQQEDSAVYLCASSLSSGTYEQYFGPGTRLTVT.

The chain links TRBV7-9 to TRBJ1-3; 7 bases align to TRBD1. The V and J ends lost 6 bases and 0 bases, in that order; junction bases with no gene match: 5. This CDR3 spans 15 amino acids. Per the germline V gene, CDR1 is SEHNR and CDR2 is FQNEAQ (reference sequence). Written as DNA, the CDR3 is TGTGCCAGCAGACCAAACAGGGGCTCTGGAAACACCATATATTTT. As protein: CASRPNRGSGNTIYF.

The chain joins TRBV9 to TRBJ1-2; 7 nucleotides match TRBD1. Germline CDR1 and CDR2: SGDLS and YYNGEE. The J segment lost 2 bases and the V segment lost 0 bases, leaving 1 base of the junction unmatched. The CDR3 sequence is 14 residues long. CDR3 amino acids: CASSVGQGNYGYTF. The DNA for the CDR3 is TGTGCCAGCAGCGTAGGACAGGGAAACTATGGCTACACCTTC.